The clone carrying this TCR beta chain was counted at least ten times. Its cognate antigen is unknown. Samples came from axillary lymph nodes draining the breast cancer. The record originates from a study of breast tumors, draining lymph nodes, adjacent tissues. V was pared by 3 bases and J by 1 base, with 2 bases of the junction left unmatched. The germline gives CDR1 SGHVS, CDR2 FQNEAQ. The CDR3 is 15 amino acids. Each CDR3 protein is one row after TCRdb ran MiXCR on the multiplex PCR reads. The sample has roughly 260,000 distinct CDR3 sequences, 30% to 35% seen once. The study, taken as a whole, reports: Data fit most tumor T cells coming from lymph node, expanding in tumor. Tumor T cell lymph node origin was a supported hypothesis, not proven. Tumors had less TCR diversity than lymph nodes, more than nontumor tissue. Compared with basal-like, luminal-like tumors shared significantly more repertoire with nontumor tissue.

This sequence joins TRBV7-8 and TRBJ2-2; 7 positions match TRBD1. This receptor was identified in a female donor with breast cancer. Some clones in this sample may be carry-over from other donors' samples. The source material was axillary lymph node tissue. CDR3 protein: CASSFSGGNTGELFF. The CDR3 bases are TGTGCCAGCAGCTTTTCAGGGGGGAACACCGGGGAGCTGTTTTTT.